A single sample gave rise to the 19 T cell receptor beta chains below, sequenced in a study of identical twins' blood T cells. TCRdb fed the 5' RACE reads into MiXCR, producing one record per CDR3 protein. The sample lists hundreds of thousands of distinct CDR3 sequences; 25% to 35% were seen once. The sample consisted of PBMCs. These receptors all come from a woman aged 18-49 years in good health.

This rearrangement joins TRBV12-3 or TRBV12-4 to TRBJ1-1; 8 bases are shared with TRBD1. The CDR3 runs to 14 residues. V shed 7 bases, J shed 2 bases, and the junction held 6 bases outside the gene matches. CDR3 amino acids: CASTLGTGNTEAFF. DNA for the CDR3: TGTGCCAGCACCTTAGGGACAGGAAACACTGAAGCTTTCTTT.

This clonotype was found a few times. The V call is TRBV27, the J call TRBJ1-1, with 7 nucleotides matching TRBD1. The CDR3 sequence is 15 residues long. CDR1 MNHEY and CDR2 SMNVEV come from the germline V gene (reference sequence). V shed 7 bases, J shed 4 bases, and the junction held 12 bases outside the gene matches. CDR3 region: CASKKEGAGLTEAFF. CDR3 sequence (DNA): TGTGCCAGCAAAAAAGAGGGGGCTGGACTCACTGAAGCTTTCTTT.

This clonotype was observed many times. CDR3 in DNA: TGTGCCAGCAGTGAAGCAGCGAGCCGGGGCGGGGAGCTGTTTTTT. The encoded protein is CASSEAASRGGELFF. The chain is built from TRBV2 and TRBJ2-2; weak D call: TRBD2 (5 bases). The CDR3 has 15 amino acids. V gave up 0 bases and J gave up 7 bases, with 12 bases separating them. From germline, CDR1 is SNHLY and CDR2 FYNNEI.

This chain connects TRBV6-5 to TRBJ2-7; tentatively, D is TRBD2 (5 bases). The V and J ends lost 3 bases and 7 bases respectively, with 10 bases between them. CDR3 length: 12 amino acids. Germline loops: CDR1 MNHEY, CDR2 SVGAGI. The CDR3 sequence: CASSYSSGEQYF. CDR3 sequence (DNA): TGTGCCAGCAGTTATTCTTCGGGAGAGCAGTACTTC.

The gene calls are TRBV3-1 and TRBJ2-5; a weak D match, TRBD2 (6 bases). The CDR3 sequence is 13 residues long. The germline V gene encodes CDR1 LGHDT and CDR2 YNNKEL (reference sequence). Trimming stripped 5 bases from V and 5 bases from J, with 12 bases between. This chain's CDR3 is CASSLGLLETQYF. In DNA form, the CDR3 reads TGTGCCAGCAGCTTGGGACTTTTGGAGACCCAGTACTTC.

The count of this clonotype is one. The V gene is TRBV21-1, the J gene TRBJ1-6; TRBD1, the D gene given by the table, was not confirmed from the DNA. TRBV21-1 is a recognized pseudogene. The CDR3 loop spans 19 amino acids. The CDR3 loop reads CAGSKSTKWTVEFHSPLHF. The CDR3 nucleotides read TGTGCCGGCAGCAAATCTACCAAGTGGACAGTGGAATTCCATTCACCCCTCCACTTT.

The chain is built from TRBV28 and TRBJ2-3, with 7 bases matching TRBD1. The V gene's germline CDR1 is MDHEN and CDR2 SYDVKM. V gave up 6 bases and J gave up 4 bases; unmatched junction bases: 16. The CDR3 covers 17 residues. CDR3 coding DNA: TGTGCCAGCAGCCCCGGGACAGTCCAAATTGGCGCAGATACGCAGTATTTT. This gives the protein CASSPGTVQIGADTQYF.

This clonotype was counted ten times or more. Here the CDR3 DNA reads TGTGCCAGCAGTGAAGGGGGCTATGGCTACACCTTC. Its translation is CASSEGGYGYTF. The gene calls are TRBV25-1 and TRBJ1-2; D perhaps matches TRBD1 (5 bases). This CDR3 is built from 12 residues. Deletions cut 2 bases from V and 4 bases from J, with 5 bases between. CDR1 and CDR2 (germline): MGHDK, SYGVNS.

CDR3 in amino acids: CASSLGQSLNTEAFF. CDR3 sequence (DNA): TGTGCCAGCAGCTTAGGACAGTCCCTGAACACTGAAGCTTTCTTT. This rearrangement joins TRBV11-1 to TRBJ1-1, with D possibly being TRBD1 (5 bases). The germline V and J ends were trimmed by 1 base and 0 bases, with 9 bases remaining between them. This CDR3 is built from 15 residues. Germline CDR1 SGHAT, CDR2 FQDESV (reference sequence). Drawing the rest from reference TRBV11-1 and TRBJ1-1, the complete variable domain is EAEVAQSPRYKITEKSQAVAFWCDPISGHATLYWYRQILGQGPELLVQFQDESVVDDSQLPKDRFSAERLKGVDSTLKIQPAELGDSAMYLCASSLGQSLNTEAFFGQGTRLTVV.

There are a few counts of this clonotype. This CDR3 is missing its conserved last phenylalanine or tryptophan, likely due to a read error. The CDR3 sequence: CASSLRQGSLMNTEAFL. DNA for the CDR3: TGTGCCAGCAGCCTGCGACAGGGTTCTCTCATGAACACTGAAGCTTTCTTA. V and J are TRBV14 and TRBJ1-1, with 7 bases fitting TRBD1. CDR3 length: 17 amino acids. Germline CDR1 SGHDN, CDR2 FVKESK. Unmatched junction bases numbered 11, after V lost 4 bases and J lost 0 bases.

In the case of this clonotype: At one end the junction does not follow the germline gene, possibly because of a read error. V gene TRBV9 combines with J gene TRBJ2-2; 7 nucleotides match TRBD2. The CDR3 is made up of 17 amino acids. CDR1 SGDLS and CDR2 YYNGEE come from the germline V gene. The CDR3 DNA is TGTGCCGGCAGCGTAAAGCGGGACGGACCTAACACCGGGGAGCTGTTTTTT. The encoded protein is CAGSVKRDGPNTGELFF. The full variable domain, in which reference TRBV9 and TRBJ2-2 provide the parts outside the CDR3, is DSGVTQTPKHLITATGQRVTLRCSPRSGDLSVYWYQQSLDQGLQFLIQYYNGEERAKGNILERFSAQQFPDLHSELNLSSLELGDSALYFCAGSVKRDGPNTGELFFGEGSRLTVL.

The chain combines TRBV29-1 with TRBJ2-7; D might be TRBD1 or TRBD2, each matching 6 bases. CDR1 is SQVTM and CDR2 is ANQGSEA in the germline V gene. V gave up 2 bases and J gave up 2 bases, with 13 bases separating them. The CDR3 is 14 amino acids. CDR3 bases: TGCAGCGTTGAACTACGGGGGCGTCCCTACGAGCAGTACTTC. Translating gives CSVELRGRPYEQYF.

About this clonotype: This could be a read error, since a much larger clone is one nucleotide away. The chain is built from TRBV10-1 and TRBJ2-2; D is perhaps TRBD2 (5 bases). This CDR3 has 15 amino acids. CDR1 WNHNN and CDR2 SYGVQD come from the germline V gene (reference sequence). The V end lost 8 bases, the J end lost 6 bases, and 19 bases lay between the germline ends. CDR3 DNA: TGCGCCAGCGGAACCGGGATCCCAAACTCCGGGGAGCTGTTTTTT. Its protein product is CASGTGIPNSGELFF.

This clonotype appeared a few times. The chain has TRBV7-2 and TRBJ1-2; D not resolved. Looked up from germline, CDR1 is SGHTA and CDR2 is FQGNSA. The length of the CDR3 is 17 residues. The ends were cut back, 1 base at V and 1 base at J, with 16 bases in the middle. CDR3 DNA: TGTGCCAGCAGCTTAGTGTACGTGGGGTCCCGTAACTATGGCTACACCTTC. This gives the protein CASSLVYVGSRNYGYTF. The full variable domain, completed using reference TRBV7-2 and TRBJ1-2, is GAGVSQSPSNKVTEKGKDVELRCDPISGHTALYWYRQSLGQGLEFLIYFQGNSAPDKSGLPSDRFSAERTGGSVSTLTIQRTQQEDSAVYLCASSLVYVGSRNYGYTFGSGTRLTVV.

This clonotype was seen only a few times. The chain has TRBV7-8 and TRBJ2-2, with D hard to call. CDR3 length: 14 amino acids. With 6 bases removed from V and 0 bases from J, the gap between germline ends came to 8 bases. Per germline, CDR1 SGHVS and CDR2 FQNEAQ. In DNA form, the CDR3 reads TGTGCCAGCAGTAAACAGTCGAACACCGGGGAGCTGTTTTTT. This encodes CASSKQSNTGELFF. The variable domain in full, completed from reference TRBV7-8 and TRBJ2-2, reads GAGVSQSPRYKVAKRGQDVALRCDPISGHVSLFWYQQALGQGPEFLTYFQNEAQLDKSGLPSDRFFAERPEGSVSTLKIQRTQQEDSAVYLCASSKQSNTGELFFGEGSRLTVL.

This clonotype was observed many times. V gene TRBV27 combines with J gene TRBJ1-4; possible D gene TRBD1, 5 bases. Trimming removed 7 bases at V and 4 bases at J, with 16 bases between. This CDR3 has 15 residues. Germline-derived CDR1 and CDR2 are MNHEY and SMNVEV (reference sequence). The CDR3 sequence is CASNPGGGVNEKLFF. CDR3 nucleotide sequence: TGTGCCAGCAACCCCGGGGGAGGGGTTAATGAAAAACTGTTTTTT.

This clonotype was detected many times. This chain uses TRBV12-3 or TRBV12-4 with TRBJ2-2; TRBD1 matches 8 bases. There are 15 residues in the CDR3. The ends lost 5 bases at V and 4 bases at J; junction bases unmatched: 6. In DNA, the CDR3 is TGTGCCAGCAGTCCCGGGACAGGACGCACCGGGGAGCTGTTTTTT. This gives the protein CASSPGTGRTGELFF.

V usage is TRBV12-3 or TRBV12-4 and J usage is TRBJ1-1, with D perhaps TRBD1 (6 bases). Trimming took off 6 bases at V and 6 bases at J, with 14 bases between the two ends. There are 13 residues in the CDR3. In nucleotides, the CDR3 is TGTGCCAGCAGCGATACAGGGTACGCTGAAGCTTTCTTT. Its translation is CASSDTGYAEAFF.

This clonotype was seen a handful of times. The chain employs TRBV9 and TRBJ1-2; D gene unclear. Germline values: CDR1 SGDLS, CDR2 YYNGEE. V was clipped by 4 bases and J by 6 bases, with 16 bases between them. CDR3 size: 14 residues. CDR3 amino acids: CASSLRSGKNGYTF. CDR3 sequence (DNA): TGTGCCAGCAGCTTAAGGTCAGGAAAGAATGGCTACACCTTC.